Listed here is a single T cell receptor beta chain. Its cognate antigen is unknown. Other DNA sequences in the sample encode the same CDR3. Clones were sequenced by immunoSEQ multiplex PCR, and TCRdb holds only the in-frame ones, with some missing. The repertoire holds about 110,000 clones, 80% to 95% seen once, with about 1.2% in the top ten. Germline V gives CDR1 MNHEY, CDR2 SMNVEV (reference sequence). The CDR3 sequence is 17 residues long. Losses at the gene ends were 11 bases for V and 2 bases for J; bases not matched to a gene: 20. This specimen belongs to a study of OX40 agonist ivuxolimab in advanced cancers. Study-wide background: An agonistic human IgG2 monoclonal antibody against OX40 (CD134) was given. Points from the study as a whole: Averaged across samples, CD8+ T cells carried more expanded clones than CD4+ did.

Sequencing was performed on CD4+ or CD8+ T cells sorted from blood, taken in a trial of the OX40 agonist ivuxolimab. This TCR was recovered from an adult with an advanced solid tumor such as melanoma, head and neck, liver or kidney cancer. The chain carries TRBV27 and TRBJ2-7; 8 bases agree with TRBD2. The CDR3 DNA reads TGTGCCTGCCGCTCAACACTTCAGCGGGAGTCCCCCTACGAGCAGTACTTC. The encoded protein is CACRSTLQRESPYEQYF.